These 26 T cell receptor beta chains were all obtained from the same sample, sequenced in a study of beta chain features in type 1 diabetes. Broader study findings: Patients with Type 1 diabetes showed moderately but significantly shorter TCRB CDR3s in all four CD4+ subsets.

As every portion of the isolated RNA was reverse transcribed, the sequencing read expressed TCRB transcripts. Method: immunoSEQ multiplex PCR; TCRdb's copy keeps in-frame clones and lacks some. The table has 630,000 or so clones, over 12% seen once. The antigens of these receptors remain unknown. Sequenced input: naive CD4+ T cells from blood. These receptors were obtained from a man aged 18 to 35 with type 1 diabetes.

The chain employs TRBV4-3 and TRBJ1-2; D is undetermined. V was trimmed by 1 base and J by 4 bases, leaving 10 bases between them. Germline V lookup: CDR1 LGHNA, CDR2 YSLEER. This CDR3 has 14 amino acids. Written as DNA, the CDR3 is TGCGCCAGCAGCCAAGGGGAGGGAACCTATGGCTACACCTTC. Translated, it gives CASSQGEGTYGYTF.

This rearrangement joins TRBV29-1 to TRBJ2-1, with 9 bases lining up with TRBD2. The CDR3 runs to 17 residues. Germline assignment: CDR1 SQVTM and CDR2 ANQGSEA. After removal of 8 bases from V and 2 bases from J, the junction contained 16 bases not matched to a gene. CDR3 sequence (DNA): TGCAGCCCGTTAATTGCGGCTAGCGGGACGGCCTACAATGAGCAGTTCTTC. Its translation is CSPLIAASGTAYNEQFF.

The chain links TRBV6-4 to TRBJ1-2; TRBD1 might be the D (6 bases). V was clipped by 3 bases and J by 4 bases, with 12 bases between them. In germline, CDR1 is MRHNA, CDR2 SNTAGT. The CDR3 totals 14 residues. The CDR3 DNA is TGTGCCAGCAGTGAACAGGGAGGGTCCTATGGCTACACCTTC. It is translated as CASSEQGGSYGYTF.

The chain couples TRBV18 to TRBJ1-1; no definite D call. The germline CDR1 and CDR2 sequences are KGHSH and LQKENI. The CDR3 loop spans 15 amino acids. Trimming stripped 2 bases from V and 0 bases from J, with 10 bases between. The CDR3 protein is CASSPYREMNTEAFF. The CDR3 DNA sequence: TGTGCCAGCTCACCATATAGGGAGATGAACACTGAAGCTTTCTTT.

V and J are TRBV5-1 and TRBJ2-1; 8 nucleotides agree with TRBD1. CDR1 SGHRS and CDR2 YFSETQ come from the germline V gene. There are 15 residues in the CDR3. Trimming took 1 base from V and 1 from J; bases not matched to a gene: 1. CDR3 residues: CASSLQGASYNEQFF. The CDR3 DNA sequence: TGCGCCAGCAGCTTGCAGGGGGCGTCCTACAATGAGCAGTTCTTC.

In DNA, the CDR3 is TGTGCCAGCACCGGGAGGGACAGCTACACCGGGGAGCTGTTTTTT. Its protein is CASTGRDSYTGELFF. V is TRBV6-5 and J is TRBJ2-2; D perhaps matches TRBD2 (8 bases). Trimming stripped 7 bases from V and 3 bases from J, with 15 bases between. CDR3 size: 15 residues. Germline values: CDR1 MNHEY, CDR2 SVGAGI.

The chain joins TRBV30 to TRBJ1-6; no firm D call. CDR1 GTSNPN and CDR2 SVGIG come from the germline V gene (reference sequence). This CDR3 spans 15 amino acids. The V and J ends lost 5 bases and 0 bases respectively, with 11 bases between them. The CDR3 region is CAWALGTSYNSPLHF. The CDR3 bases are TGTGCCTGGGCTTTAGGCACCTCCTATAATTCACCCCTCCACTTT. The whole variable domain, filled in from reference TRBV30 and TRBJ1-6, reads SQTIHQWPATLVQPVGSPLSLECTVEGTSNPNLYWYRQAAGRGLQLLFYSVGIGQISSEVPQNLSASRPQDRQFILSSKKLLLSDSGFYLCAWALGTSYNSPLHFGNGTRLTVT.

The chain uses TRBV6-5 and TRBJ2-5; 10 positions match TRBD1. Trimming at V came to 0 bases and at J to 3 bases, leaving 4 bases not matched to a gene. Germline values: CDR1 MNHEY, CDR2 SVGAGI. CDR3 length: 16 amino acids. Written as DNA, the CDR3 is TGTGCCAGCAGTTACTCGAGTGGGACAGGGGAAGAGACCCAGTACTTC. Translation: CASSYSSGTGEETQYF.

This clone has only a few counts. This chain uses TRBV7-9 with TRBJ1-4, with D perhaps matching TRBD1 (6 bases). Trimming stripped 0 bases from V and 3 bases from J, with 11 bases between. Per germline, CDR1 SEHNR and CDR2 FQNEAQ (reference sequence). The CDR3 consists of 16 residues. CDR3 bases: TGTGCCAGCAGCTTAGCCGGGGGCGTCGCTAATGAAAAACTGTTTTTT. Translating it yields CASSLAGGVANEKLFF.

This CDR3 reads CASTRATPEAFF. The CDR3 region has the DNA TGTGCCAGCACTAGGGCCACCCCTGAAGCTTTCTTT. This chain uses TRBV28 with TRBJ1-1; D gene ambiguous. The V end was cut by 7 bases, the J end by 6 bases, with 12 bases between. The CDR3 loop spans 12 amino acids. CDR1 is MDHEN and CDR2 is SYDVKM in the germline V gene.

This clone has only a few counts. The chain combines TRBV6-5 with TRBJ1-1, with 8 bases matching TRBD1. The ends lost 6 bases at V and 7 bases at J; junction bases unmatched: 7. Per germline, CDR1 MNHEY and CDR2 SVGAGI. The CDR3 is 13 residues long. The CDR3 reads CASRLQGGIEAFF. The CDR3, as DNA: TGTGCCAGCAGGCTACAGGGGGGGATTGAAGCTTTCTTT.

This chain's CDR3 is CASSEGVYEQYF. CDR3 DNA: TGCGCCAGCAGCGAAGGAGTCTACGAGCAGTACTTC. This chain joins TRBV5-1 and TRBJ2-7; D remains ambiguous. This CDR3 is 12 amino acids long. V lost 4 bases, J lost 3 bases, and 8 bases lay in between. Germline CDR1 is SGHRS and CDR2 is YFSETQ.

This chain uses TRBV7-3 with TRBJ2-3, with 9 bases matching TRBD1. Germline V CDR1 and CDR2: SGHTA, FQGTGA. Trimming took 5 bases from V and 2 from J; bases not matched to a gene: 8. This CDR3 region has 16 residues. The CDR3 DNA reads TGTGCCAGCAGCCCGAAGGGACAGGGCAACACAGATACGCAGTATTTT. Protein sequence: CASSPKGQGNTDTQYF.

The chain employs TRBV14 and TRBJ2-1, with 10 bases identical to TRBD2. Per the germline V gene, CDR1 is SGHDN and CDR2 is FVKESK. V dropped 1 base and J dropped 3; count of bases not matched to a gene: 9. This CDR3 is 18 amino acids long. CDR3 loop: CASSQVGASGGLYNEQFF. The CDR3 nucleotides read TGTGCCAGCAGCCAAGTCGGGGCTAGCGGGGGCCTCTACAATGAGCAGTTCTTC.

The genes are TRBV30 and TRBJ1-4, with no clear D. Germline loops: CDR1 GTSNPN, CDR2 SVGIG (reference sequence). The CDR3 sequence is 15 residues long. Trimming shortened V by 3 bases and J by 6 bases, and 17 bases separated the two germline ends. The CDR3: CAWSPGRRVDEKLFF. As DNA, the CDR3 is TGTGCCTGGAGCCCCGGCAGGCGGGTAGATGAAAAACTGTTTTTT.

The chain couples TRBV6-1 to TRBJ2-5; 8 bases line up with TRBD2. The V gene's germline CDR1 is MNHNS and CDR2 SASEGT. The ends lost 1 base at V and 5 bases at J; junction bases unmatched: 12. The CDR3 is 17 amino acids. In nucleotides, the CDR3 is TGTGCCAGCAGTGAAGAGCTCGGCGGGGGGCCCACGGAGACCCAGTACTTC. Translation: CASSEELGGGPTETQYF.

In this sample, this clone turned up a few times. Within the sample, other DNA sequences also encode this same CDR3. The chain carries TRBV2 and TRBJ2-2; D not certain. Deletions cut 8 bases from V and 5 bases from J, with 6 bases between. Germline loops: CDR1 SNHLY, CDR2 FYNNEI. There are 11 residues in the CDR3. CDR3 loop: CASLRTGELFF. CDR3 bases: TGTGCCAGCCTACGGACCGGGGAGCTGTTTTTT.

The V and J genes are TRBV18 and TRBJ2-1; 7 bases are shared with TRBD2. The V segment lost 1 base and the J segment 4 bases; nucleotides outside the gene matches: 7. CDR1 and CDR2 (germline): KGHSH, LQKENI. There are 16 residues in the CDR3. CDR3 amino acids: CASSPRRGELYNEQFF. CDR3 sequence (DNA): TGTGCCAGCTCACCACGACGGGGGGAACTTTACAATGAGCAGTTCTTC.

This clone was seen once. DNA for the CDR3: TGTGCCAGCAGCGTACGGGGGGCCCAAGAGACCCAGTACTTC. Protein sequence: CASSVRGAQETQYF. The rearrangement links TRBV9 to TRBJ2-5; a weak D match, TRBD2 (7 bases). The CDR3 covers 14 residues. CDR1 is SGDLS, CDR2 YYNGEE, per germline. Trimming cost V 1 base and J 1 base, with 8 bases left between them.

This clone was counted once. The rearrangement uses TRBV7-8 and TRBJ1-1, with D possibly matching TRBD1 (6 bases). The V gene's germline CDR1 is SGHVS and CDR2 FQNEAQ. The CDR3 has 13 residues. The V end lost 2 bases, the J end lost 8 bases, and 12 bases lay between the germline ends. CDR3 protein: CASSLLQGGEAFF. In nucleotides, the CDR3 is TGTGCCAGCAGCTTACTACAGGGTGGGGAAGCTTTCTTT.

This clone was observed a handful of times. The chain links TRBV23-1 to TRBJ2-2, with no clear D. TRBV23-1 is given ORF status, its function remaining uncertain. The CDR3 runs 15 residues. Trimming stripped 10 bases from V and 1 base from J, with 16 bases between. The CDR3 coding sequence is TGCGCCAACAAGGGTATAGTGAAGAACACCGGGGAGCTGTTTTTT. It encodes CANKGIVKNTGELFF.

This clone appeared a few times. The chain links TRBV13 to TRBJ2-3, with D possibly being TRBD2 (5 bases). The CDR3 has 16 amino acids. Trimming took 2 bases from V and 0 from J, leaving 12 bases between them. Germline CDR1 PRHDT, CDR2 FYEKMQ (reference sequence). CDR3 bases: TGTGCCAGCAGCTTACTGCGGGCGTCTAGCACAGATACGCAGTATTTT. Its protein is CASSLLRASSTDTQYF.

This chain links TRBV15 with TRBJ1-3; D gene uncertain. Trimming took 3 bases from V and 3 from J, leaving 9 bases between them. The CDR3 runs to 14 residues. Germline V lookup: CDR1 LNHNV, CDR2 YYDKDF (reference sequence). The CDR3 DNA reads as TGTGCCACCAGCAGGCAGGAAAATGGAAACACCATATATTTT. Protein: CATSRQENGNTIYF.

This clone was detected a few times. V is TRBV6-6 and J is TRBJ1-4; D not certain. The germline gives CDR1 MNHNY, CDR2 SVGAGI (reference sequence). V lost 5 bases and J 8 bases, leaving 18 bases between the germline ends. The CDR3 totals 15 residues. CDR3 protein: CASSQHGNGLEKLFF. CDR3 bases: TGTGCCAGCAGTCAACACGGGAACGGTCTCGAAAAACTGTTTTTT.

This clone appeared a few times. The rearrangement links TRBV11-2 to TRBJ2-7, with 9 bases identical to TRBD1. The CDR3 extends over 14 amino acids. V lost 5 bases and J lost 7; bases outside the gene matches: 9. Per germline, CDR1 SGHAT and CDR2 FQNNGV. CDR3 protein: CASSLRTGEGEQYF. The CDR3 DNA sequence: TGTGCCAGCAGCCTGAGGACAGGGGAGGGGGAGCAGTACTTC.

This clone was counted between two and nine times. J is TRBJ2-5 and V is TRBV30; TRBD2 matches 8 bases. CDR1 is GTSNPN, CDR2 SVGIG, per germline (reference sequence). This CDR3 has 13 residues. V was clipped by 0 bases and J by 5 bases; unmatched bases: 2. CDR3 amino acids: CAWSVRLAETQYF. The CDR3 DNA reads TGTGCCTGGAGTGTACGACTAGCGGAGACCCAGTACTTC.